The 2 T cell receptor beta chains below were found in one sample sequenced in a study of T cell responses to AZD1222 COVID-19 vaccine. Assay used: immunoSEQ multiplex PCR; TCRdb lists only in-frame clones, some missing. This sample has 130,000 or so clones, with 91% found just once. The sequencing used peripheral blood, collected 28 days after the second AZD1222 dose. Receptor source: an adult who received the AZD1222 COVID-19 vaccine.

This chain links TRBV25-1 with TRBJ1-2; possible D gene TRBD1, 5 bases. The germline V gene has CDR1 MGHDK and CDR2 SYGVNS. The CDR3 totals 12 residues. V was shortened by 6 bases and J by 8 bases, with 13 bases between the two germline ends. The CDR3, as DNA: TGTGCCAGCAGGGACCTGGGGGACGGCTACACCTTC. Protein sequence: CASRDLGDGYTF.

The rearrangement joins TRBV18 to TRBJ2-1; TRBD2 matches at 10 bases. Unmatched junction bases numbered 2, after V lost 1 base and J lost 8 bases. The CDR3 runs to 14 residues. Germline V gene lookup returns CDR1 KGHSH and CDR2 LQKENI. The CDR3 DNA sequence: TGTGCCAGCTCACCACAGCTAGCGGGAGATGAGCAGTTCTTC. Translating it yields CASSPQLAGDEQFF.